What follows is one T cell receptor beta chain and its context. Its target is not known. CDR3 size: 12 residues. The germline gives CDR1 MDHEN, CDR2 SYDVKM. The germline V and J ends were trimmed by 8 bases and 8 bases, with 15 bases remaining between them. These data come from a study of shared clonotypes between healthy human individuals. Generated by immunoSEQ multiplex PCR, the TCRdb table keeps only in-frame clones and is missing some. The sample yields about 700,000 clones, over 65% seen once. Findings and caveats of the study: Donor clonotype sharing was expected to depend on sequencing depth.

The sequence came from a woman aged 30 to 39 in good health. The sequencing input was memory CD4+ T cells sorted from blood. As for subset: CD45RA-negative fraction. J is TRBJ1-2 and V is TRBV28; D not resolved. The CDR3 loop is CASFHLTSGYTF. In DNA form, the CDR3 reads TGTGCCAGCTTTCACTTAACGTCGGGCTACACCTTC.